Sequencing of this TCR beta chain was carried out in a study of neurological immune-mediated disorders. Study-wide points: A possible signature appeared as one related-CDR3 cluster, in which phylogenetic grouping placed the repertoires of 18 of 34 multiple sclerosis patients.

Comments on this clonotype: No antigen is known for it. Relative to the germline gene, one junction end is altered; a read error may explain this.

This CDR3 spans 13 amino acids. Germline V gene data show CDR1 as SEHNR and CDR2 as FQNEAQ (reference sequence). cDNA synthesis was performed by 5'RACE with 10-nucleotide random UMIs. TCRdb recomputed calls from the 5' RACE reads with MiXCR, one row per CDR3 protein. The data show more than 45,000 distinct CDR3 sequences, with more than 4% seen just once and 2.5% to 3% held by the top ten. The rearrangement uses TRBV7-9 and TRBJ1-5, with D possibly TRBD1 on 5 matching bases. The sequence derives from a man aged 45-65 years with multiple sclerosis. Sequencing was done on a sample of PBMCs. The CDR3 loop reads CASSFRGNQPQNF. DNA for the CDR3: TGTGCCAGCAGCTTTCGGGGGAATCAGCCCCAGAATTTT.